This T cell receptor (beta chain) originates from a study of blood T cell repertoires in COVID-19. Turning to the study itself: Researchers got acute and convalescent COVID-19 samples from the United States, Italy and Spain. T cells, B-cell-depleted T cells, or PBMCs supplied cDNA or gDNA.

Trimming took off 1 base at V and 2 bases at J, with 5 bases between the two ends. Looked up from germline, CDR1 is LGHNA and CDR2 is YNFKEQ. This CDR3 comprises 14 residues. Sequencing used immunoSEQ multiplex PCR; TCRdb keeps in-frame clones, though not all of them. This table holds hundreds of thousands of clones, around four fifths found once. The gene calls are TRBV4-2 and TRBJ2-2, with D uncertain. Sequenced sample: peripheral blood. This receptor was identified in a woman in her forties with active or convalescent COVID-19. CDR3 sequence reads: CASSQVTNTGELFF. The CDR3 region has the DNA TGTGCCAGCAGCCAAGTAACAAACACCGGGGAGCTGTTTTTT.